This section outlines one TCR beta chain sequence together with its context. Antigen specificity is unknown. The protocol was immunoSEQ multiplex PCR, while the TCRdb copy is restricted to in-frame clones and leaves out a portion. The sample yields around 50,000 clones, about 81% seen once. The CDR3 is made up of 14 amino acids. V was clipped by 2 bases and J by 2 bases, with 9 bases between them. Germline-derived CDR1 and CDR2 are WSHSY and SAAADI. The data derive from a study of a mutant IDH1 vaccine in newly diagnosed glioma. Time point defined: week 47, end of study. Vaccinated patients received 300 ug of mutant IDH1 20-mer peptide per dose, with topical imiquimod.

The starting material was PBMCs, obtained from a glioma patient whose treatment included an IDH1 peptide vaccine. The sequence derives from a woman under 40 with glioma. Some clones in this sample may be carry-over from other donors' samples. This rearrangement joins TRBV10-2 to TRBJ2-5, with D tentatively TRBD2 (5 bases). Written as DNA, the CDR3 is TGCGCCAGCAGTGAGAGAGGGCGTCAAGAGACCCAGTACTTC. Encoded protein: CASSERGRQETQYF.